Listed below are T cell receptor beta chains from one sample, sequenced in a study of T-cell reconstitution after alpha-beta-depleted transplantation in children. TCRdb re-derived calls from the PCR reads in MiXCR, one entry per CDR3 protein. Of approximately 980,000 distinct CDR3 sequences listed, about 26% were seen once; the top ten hold over 25%. The sequences come from PBMCs, mostly from graft donor cells, collected 360 days after TCRalphabeta/CD19-depleted stem cell transplant. The origin of the receptors is a boy under two years old who had a stem cell transplant for SCID, so the T cells may come from the graft donor. CDR3s include the opening cysteine and the closing phenylalanine or tryptophan. A D gene is named only where the DNA matches it firmly. Clone size is shown for a subset of rows, as once, few, many or a class of expanded clone.

DNA,CDR3,D,J,length,V,size
TGTGCCAGCAGTTTCTCAGGACTAGGGAGGACCGGGGAGCTGTTTTTT,CASSFSGLGRTGELFF,TRBD2,TRBJ2-2,16,TRBV27,few
TGTGCCAGCAGCTTTGGCCCCACTAGCACAGATACGCAGTATTTT,CASSFGPTSTDTQYF,-,TRBJ2-3,15,TRBV7-9,few
TGTGCCAGCAGCTTAACAGCGGGGATGAGTGAGCAGTACTTC,CASSLTAGMSEQYF,TRBD2,TRBJ2-7,14,TRBV7-3,few
TGTGCCAGCAGCCGAGAAGGGACAGGGTGGTTCTACGAGCAGTACTTC,CASSREGTGWFYEQYF,TRBD1,TRBJ2-7,16,TRBV7-8,-
TGTGCCAGCAGCTTCGTCGACGGCTACGAGCAGTACTTC,CASSFVDGYEQYF,-,TRBJ2-7,13,TRBV11-1,few
TGCAGTGCCGGGGGGGTTGAGCAGTTCTTC,CSAGGVEQFF,TRBD2,TRBJ2-1,10,TRBV20-1,-
TGTGCCAGCAGATTGACTAGCGGGGAGACCCAGTACTTC,CASRLTSGETQYF,TRBD2,TRBJ2-5,13,TRBV5-5,few
TGTGCCAGCAGCTTTGGTCCGGGACAGGTCTACAATGAGCAGTTCTTC,CASSFGPGQVYNEQFF,TRBD1,TRBJ2-1,16,TRBV7-3,-
TGTGCCAGCAGTTTTAGGCGGGGGGCGGCGGATACGCAGTATTTT,CASSFRRGAADTQYF,TRBD2,TRBJ2-3,15,TRBV12-3/TRBV12-4,few
TGTGCCAGCAGCGGACAGGGGGCTACCGTCTATGGCTACACCTTC,CASSGQGATVYGYTF,TRBD1,TRBJ1-2,15,TRBV2,-
TGTGCCAGCAGCTCGCCGACGGGCCTTAATGAAAAACTGTTTTTT,CASSSPTGLNEKLFF,-,TRBJ1-4,15,TRBV7-9,-
TGCGCCAGCAGCCAGGACCGGGACAGGCATAGGGCCCAGTACTTC,CASSQDRDRHRAQYF,TRBD1,TRBJ2-5,15,TRBV4-1,few
TGCGCCAGCAGCTTGGATGAAGAGCAGTACTTC,CASSLDEEQYF,-,TRBJ2-7,11,TRBV5-1,-
TGTGCCATCAGGCTGGACGGTGACACTGAAGCTTTCTTT,CAIRLDGDTEAFF,-,TRBJ1-1,13,TRBV10-3,-
TGCAGTGCTAGAGGGAGGGGGGACACCGGGGAGCTGTTTTTT,CSARGRGDTGELFF,-,TRBJ2-2,14,TRBV20-1,-
TGCAGTGCTAGTATTGACAGGGGACCTTATGGCTACACCTTC,CSASIDRGPYGYTF,TRBD1,TRBJ1-2,14,TRBV20-1,-
TGTGCCAGCAGGAGCCTGGGACAGGGGAACACCGGGGAGCTGTTTTTT,CASRSLGQGNTGELFF,TRBD1,TRBJ2-2,16,TRBV12-3/TRBV12-4,-
TGCAGTGCCCGGACAGGGGGGAACACCGGGGAGCTGTTTTTT,CSARTGGNTGELFF,TRBD1,TRBJ2-2,14,TRBV20-1,-
TGTGCCAGCAGTTTCGGGGACATCTCCTACGAGCAGTACTTC,CASSFGDISYEQYF,-,TRBJ2-7,14,TRBV12-3/TRBV12-4,few
TGTGCCAGCAGGGAAAGGGGACAGGGTGTACATGGCTACACCTTC,CASRERGQGVHGYTF,TRBD1,TRBJ1-2,15,TRBV6-1,few
TGTGCCAGCAGCCGAGGGCTTGGGGGGGAGTCTTTCGATGAGCAGTTCTTC,CASSRGLGGESFDEQFF,TRBD2,TRBJ2-1,17,TRBV9,few
TGCAGTGCTAGACACTCCTACAATGAGCAGTTCTTC,CSARHSYNEQFF,-,TRBJ2-1,12,TRBV20-1,few
TGTGCCAGCAGCCTAGGGACTAGCGGGGGGGCGCAGTACTTC,CASSLGTSGGAQYF,TRBD2,TRBJ2-7,14,TRBV3-1,few
TGTGCCAGCAGGGCTAGCGGGGCGGTTGGGTACAATGAGCAGTTCTTC,CASRASGAVGYNEQFF,TRBD2,TRBJ2-1,16,TRBV4-2,-
TGTGCCAGCAGCCGTGGGAGTGGAGTGAACACTGAAGCTTTCTTT,CASSRGSGVNTEAFF,-,TRBJ1-1,15,TRBV5-4,-
TGCAGCGAAGCGGCTTGGAACCCAGATACGCAGTATTTT,CSEAAWNPDTQYF,-,TRBJ2-3,13,TRBV29-1,-
TGTGCCAGCAGCTCGGGGGCGAGGAACACTGAAGCTTTCTTT,CASSSGARNTEAFF,-,TRBJ1-1,14,TRBV7-2,-
TGTGCCAGCACCCCCCTAAGGGCCTATGGCTACACCTTC,CASTPLRAYGYTF,-,TRBJ1-2,13,TRBV12-3/TRBV12-4,-
TGTGCCAGCAGCCCTAGGACTAGCGGCAACAATGAGCAGTTCTTC,CASSPRTSGNNEQFF,TRBD2,TRBJ2-1,15,TRBV7-9,-
TGTGCCATCAGGGGGGGGGCGACTGAAGCTTTCTTT,CAIRGGATEAFF,-,TRBJ1-1,12,TRBV10-3,many
TGCAGTGCAGACAGCGGGGGCCCCTACAATGAGCAGTTCTTC,CSADSGGPYNEQFF,TRBD2,TRBJ2-1,14,TRBV20-1,-
TGCAGTGCTATTACTAGCGGGGGGGCGACCGGGGAGCTGTTTTTT,CSAITSGGATGELFF,TRBD2,TRBJ2-2,15,TRBV20-1,-
TGTGCCATCAGTGATAGGCAGCGGGGGGAATCCTACGAGCAGTACTTC,CAISDRQRGESYEQYF,TRBD2,TRBJ2-7,16,TRBV10-3,-
TGCGCCAGCAGCGGGACAGGGGCTGTCTACGAGCAGTACTTC,CASSGTGAVYEQYF,TRBD1,TRBJ2-7,14,TRBV5-1,once
TGTGCCAGCAGCTTTTTGACCCGGGGGGCAGGGACTGAAGCTTTCTTT,CASSFLTRGAGTEAFF,-,TRBJ1-1,16,TRBV5-6,few
TGTGCCAGCAGTTCTGTAGCGGGGGGGCTCAAAGATACGCAGTATTTT,CASSSVAGGLKDTQYF,TRBD2,TRBJ2-3,16,TRBV12-3/TRBV12-4,-
TGCGCCAGCGGGACTAGCCGAGATACGCAGTATTTT,CASGTSRDTQYF,TRBD2,TRBJ2-3,12,TRBV4-1,few
TGCAGTGCTCCCCGGGACAGAACCCGGGCGCAGTATTTT,CSAPRDRTRAQYF,TRBD1,TRBJ2-3,13,TRBV20-1,-
TGTGCCAGCAGGCCAGGGGGAGCGGATACGCAGTATTTT,CASRPGGADTQYF,TRBD1,TRBJ2-3,13,TRBV7-9,-
TGTACCAGCAGTTTAGCGTCCGGGGCAGGAGAACACCAAGAGACCCAGTACTTC,CTSSLASGAGEHQETQYF,-,TRBJ2-5,18,TRBV3-1,once
TGCAGTGCTAGAGATGTGGGGGGCGTCGTTGAGCAGTTCTTC,CSARDVGGVVEQFF,-,TRBJ2-1,14,TRBV20-1,-
TGCAGCGTCCAGGACAGGGGAAGGAACATTCAGTACTTC,CSVQDRGRNIQYF,TRBD1,TRBJ2-4,13,TRBV29-1,few
TGTGCCAGCAGCGCAGGCTATGGTTTAAAGGGCACTGAAGCTTTCTTT,CASSAGYGLKGTEAFF,-,TRBJ1-1,16,TRBV7-3,-
TGTGCCAGCAGCTTACGACCCATCGGGGGGCCCTACGAGCAGTACTTC,CASSLRPIGGPYEQYF,-,TRBJ2-7,16,TRBV7-2,-
TGTGCCAGCAGCTTAGAGGTCCACGGCTACGAGCAGTACTTC,CASSLEVHGYEQYF,-,TRBJ2-7,14,TRBV7-9,few
TGTGCCAGCAGGGGGCAAGGCAGGGCTAGCACAGATACGCAGTATTTT,CASRGQGRASTDTQYF,-,TRBJ2-3,16,TRBV2,-
TGTGCCAGCAGCCAAGGAGACGCGACAGGGCGGAAACTGTTTTTT,CASSQGDATGRKLFF,TRBD1,TRBJ1-4,15,TRBV3-1,-
TGCGCCAGCAGCTTGGGGCCCGACCGGACTGAAGCTTTCTTT,CASSLGPDRTEAFF,-,TRBJ1-1,14,TRBV5-1,-
TGCAGCGTTCTCCCAGCGGGGGGGCTAGAGACCCAGTACTTC,CSVLPAGGLETQYF,TRBD2,TRBJ2-5,14,TRBV29-1,few